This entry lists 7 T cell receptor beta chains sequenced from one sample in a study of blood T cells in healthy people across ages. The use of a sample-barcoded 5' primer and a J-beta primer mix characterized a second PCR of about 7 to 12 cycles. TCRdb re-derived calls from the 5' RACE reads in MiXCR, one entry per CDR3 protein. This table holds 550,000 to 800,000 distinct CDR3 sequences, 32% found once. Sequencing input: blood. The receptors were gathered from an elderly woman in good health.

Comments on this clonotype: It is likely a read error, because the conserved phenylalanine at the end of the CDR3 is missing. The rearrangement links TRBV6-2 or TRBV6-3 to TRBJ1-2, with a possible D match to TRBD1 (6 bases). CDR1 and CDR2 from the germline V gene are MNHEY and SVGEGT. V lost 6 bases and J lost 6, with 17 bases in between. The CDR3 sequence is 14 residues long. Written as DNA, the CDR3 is TGTGCCAGCAGAAGGCGGGGGGCGGTGGATGGCTACACCTGC. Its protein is CASRRRGAVDGYTC.

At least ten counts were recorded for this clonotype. The CDR3 sequence: CASSLEGLIQETQYF. The CDR3, as DNA: TGTGCCAGCAGCTTAGAAGGTCTAATCCAAGAGACCCAGTACTTC. V is TRBV7-2 and J is TRBJ2-5, with D unclear. The germline V gene encodes CDR1 SGHTA and CDR2 FQGNSA. CDR3 length equals 15 residues. Trimming cost V 1 base and J 1 base, with 10 bases left between them.

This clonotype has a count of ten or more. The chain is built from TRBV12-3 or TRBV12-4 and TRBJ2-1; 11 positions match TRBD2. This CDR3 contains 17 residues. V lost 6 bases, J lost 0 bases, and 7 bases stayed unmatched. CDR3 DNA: TGTGCCAGCAGCCGACTAGCGGGGAGCCTCTCCTACAATGAGCAGTTCTTC. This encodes CASSRLAGSLSYNEQFF.

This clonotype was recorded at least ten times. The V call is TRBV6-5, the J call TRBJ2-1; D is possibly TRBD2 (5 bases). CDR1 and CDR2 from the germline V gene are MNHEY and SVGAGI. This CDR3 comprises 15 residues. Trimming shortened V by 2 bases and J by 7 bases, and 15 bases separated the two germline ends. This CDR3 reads CASSYATGSKNEQFF. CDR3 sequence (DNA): TGTGCCAGCAGTTACGCGACGGGGTCAAAGAATGAGCAGTTCTTC.

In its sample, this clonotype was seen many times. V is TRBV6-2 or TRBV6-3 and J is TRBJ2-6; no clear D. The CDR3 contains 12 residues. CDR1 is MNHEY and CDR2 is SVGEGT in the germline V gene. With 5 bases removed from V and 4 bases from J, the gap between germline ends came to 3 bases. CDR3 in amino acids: CASSKGANVLTF. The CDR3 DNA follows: TGTGCCAGCAGTAAAGGGGCCAACGTCCTGACTTTC.

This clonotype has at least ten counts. The CDR3 here is CSVQGQVTRGYTF. CDR3 sequence (DNA): TGCAGCGTTCAAGGACAGGTAACACGCGGCTACACCTTC. This chain links TRBV29-1 with TRBJ1-2; 7 bases line up with TRBD1. This CDR3 is built from 13 residues. Losses at the gene ends were 5 bases for V and 8 bases for J; bases not matched to a gene: 11. CDR1 is SQVTM, CDR2 ANQGSEA, per germline.

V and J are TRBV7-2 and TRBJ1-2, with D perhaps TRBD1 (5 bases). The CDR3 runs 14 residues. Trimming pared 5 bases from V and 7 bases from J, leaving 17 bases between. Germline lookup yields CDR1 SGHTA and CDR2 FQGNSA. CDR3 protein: CASSRRTREGGYTF. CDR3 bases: TGTGCCAGCAGCCGCCGGACCAGGGAAGGTGGCTACACCTTC.